This TCR beta chain was retrieved from a study of T cells after yellow fever vaccination. About the study: Any fraction with a low cell number was prepared using SMART-Seq v4 Ultra Low Input. Study results and caveats: The booster saw the reappearance of most primary-vaccination clones (about 95% CD4, roughly 90% CD8). Clonotypes shared by both compartments, CD4 and CD8, made up a small share.

V lost 2 bases and J 6 bases, leaving 15 bases between the germline ends. CDR3 length equals 14 residues. Germline values: CDR1 SGHNT, CDR2 YYREEE (reference sequence). A process of 5'RACE template switching, which added a universal primer site and UMIs, was used to make TCR cDNA. One entry per CDR3 protein, called by TCRdb with MiXCR from the 5' RACE reads. The table records hundreds of thousands of distinct CDR3 sequences, 8.7% of them present only once. With regard to this clonotype: What it recognizes is unknown.

The genes are TRBV5-4 and TRBJ2-7; D could derive from TRBD1 or TRBD2 (5 bases each). Specimen: PBMCs, collected on the day of the first yellow fever vaccination. The source is a man aged 18 to 30 who received the YFV17D yellow fever vaccine. CDR3 loop: CASSFGPGSGEQYV. The CDR3 region has the DNA TGTGCCAGCAGCTTTGGGCCAGGGAGTGGCGAGCAGTACGTC.